Sequencing of this T cell receptor (beta chain) was carried out in a study of beta chain features in type 1 diabetes. Study context: Healthy donors and patients had similar age, gender and cell yields.

With regard to this clone: Antigen specificity is unknown.

Whole-study findings and limits: Junctions at VDJ sites from type 1 diabetes patients had fewer insertions and more deletions. Shortening of TCRB CDR3s, moderate but significant, appeared in all four CD4+ subsets of Type 1 diabetes patients.

The isolated RNA, all of it, was reverse transcribed, so expressed TCRB transcripts were what got sequenced. TCRdb's table, derived via immunoSEQ multiplex PCR, lists solely in-frame clones and lacks some. The table includes 200,000 to 250,000 clones, around 16% detected once. V dropped 1 base and J dropped 2 bases, with 12 bases sitting between them. CDR3 size: 17 residues. Germline lookup yields CDR1 MGHRA and CDR2 YSYEKL. V gene TRBV4-1 combines with J gene TRBJ2-6, with no clear D. The source is a man under 40 with type 1 diabetes. Material: naive CD4+ T cells from blood. The CDR3 DNA is TGCGCCAGCAGCCAAGCTCCGCAAGGGCCTGGGGCCAACGTCCTGACTTTC. Its translation is CASSQAPQGPGANVLTF.